The T cell receptor beta chain under discussion was sequenced for a study of shared clonotypes between healthy human individuals. DNA at approximately 200 ng, approximately 30,000 T cell genomes, went into sorted-subset replicate PCRs. Using immunoSEQ multiplex PCR, the repertoire was profiled, and TCRdb retains in-frame clones only, with some absent. The sample records 1.5 million to 1.9 million clones, roughly 98% being singletons. This CDR3 has 16 amino acids. CDR1 is SGHRS and CDR2 is YFSETQ in the germline V gene. J lost 3 bases, V lost 4 bases, and 5 bases had no gene match. This sequence originates from a man between 25 and 39 years old in good health. The J gene is TRBJ2-3, the V gene TRBV5-1; 13 nucleotides match TRBD2. The sample was naive CD4+ T cells sorted from blood. Subset described: CD45RA+ positively selected. The CDR3 DNA reads as TGCGCCAGCAGCGCAGGGACTAGCGGGATTACAGATACGCAGTATTTT. This translates into CASSAGTSGITDTQYF.